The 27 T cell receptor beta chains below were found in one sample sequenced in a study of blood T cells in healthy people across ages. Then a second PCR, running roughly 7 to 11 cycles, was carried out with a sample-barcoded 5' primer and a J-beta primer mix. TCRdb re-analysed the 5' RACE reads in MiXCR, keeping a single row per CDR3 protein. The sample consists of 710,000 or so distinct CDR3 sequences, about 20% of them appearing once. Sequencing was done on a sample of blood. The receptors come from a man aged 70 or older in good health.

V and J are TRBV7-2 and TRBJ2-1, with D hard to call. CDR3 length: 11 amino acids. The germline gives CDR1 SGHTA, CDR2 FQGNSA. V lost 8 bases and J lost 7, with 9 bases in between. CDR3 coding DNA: TGTGCCAGCGCCTTTTTAAATGAGCAGTTCTTC. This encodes CASAFLNEQFF.

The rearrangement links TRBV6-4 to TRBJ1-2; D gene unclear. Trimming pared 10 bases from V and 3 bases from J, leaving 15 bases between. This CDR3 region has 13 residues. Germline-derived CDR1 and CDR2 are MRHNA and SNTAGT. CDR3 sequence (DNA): TGTGCCACCAAACCCAGTGGAGACTATGGCTACACCTTC. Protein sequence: CATKPSGDYGYTF.

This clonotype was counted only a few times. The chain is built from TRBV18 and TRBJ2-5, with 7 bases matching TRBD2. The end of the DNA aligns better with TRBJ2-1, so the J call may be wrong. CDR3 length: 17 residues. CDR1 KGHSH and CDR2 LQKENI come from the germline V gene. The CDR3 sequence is CASSPSGLTQQMNEQFF. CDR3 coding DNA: TGTGCCAGCTCACCCTCGGGACTAACCCAACAGATGAATGAGCAGTTCTTC.

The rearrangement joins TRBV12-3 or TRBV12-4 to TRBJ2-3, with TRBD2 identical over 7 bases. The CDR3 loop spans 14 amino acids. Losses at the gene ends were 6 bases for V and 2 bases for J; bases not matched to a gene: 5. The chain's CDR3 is CASRIAGPTDTQYF. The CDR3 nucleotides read TGTGCCAGCAGAATAGCGGGCCCCACAGATACGCAGTATTTT.

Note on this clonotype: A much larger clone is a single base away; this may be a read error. The CDR3 region has the DNA TGTGCCGGCAGCGTCCGGAAAGCTGGGGCCAACGTCCTGACTTTC. Its translation is CAGSVRKAGANVLTF. The rearrangement links TRBV13 to TRBJ2-6; no clear D. Germline CDR1 reads PRHDT; CDR2 reads FYEKMQ (reference sequence). The CDR3 spans 15 residues.

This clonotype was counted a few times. The DNA of the CDR3 is TGTGCCAGCAGCCCGGGACTAGCGCGACAGTTCTTC. It is translated as CASSPGLARQFF. This chain connects TRBV7-2 to TRBJ2-1; 10 bases line up with TRBD2. After removal of 5 bases from V and 13 bases from J, the junction contained 5 bases not matched to a gene. CDR3 length: 12 amino acids. CDR1 is SGHTA, CDR2 FQGNSA, per germline.

CDR3 sequence reads: CSVGSTRPQYF. The CDR3 region has the DNA TGCAGCGTTGGTTCTACTAGACCGCAGTATTTT. J is TRBJ2-3 and V is TRBV29-1, with D possibly matching TRBD2 (5 bases). Germline values: CDR1 SQVTM, CDR2 ANQGSEA. V shed 4 bases and J shed 10 bases, with 12 bases lying between them. The CDR3 loop spans 11 amino acids.

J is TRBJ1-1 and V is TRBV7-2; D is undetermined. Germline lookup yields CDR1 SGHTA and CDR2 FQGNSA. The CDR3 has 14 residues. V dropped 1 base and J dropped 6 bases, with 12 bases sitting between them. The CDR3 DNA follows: TGTGCCAGCAGCTTAGTGTTGGGAACCGCTGAAGCTTTCTTT. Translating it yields CASSLVLGTAEAFF.

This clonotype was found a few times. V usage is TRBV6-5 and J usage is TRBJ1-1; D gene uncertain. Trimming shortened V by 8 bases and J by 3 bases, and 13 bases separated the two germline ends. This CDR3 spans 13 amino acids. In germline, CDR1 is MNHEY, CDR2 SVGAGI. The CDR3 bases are TGTGCCAGCGCTAAGCGGGGAGACACTGAAGCTTTCTTT. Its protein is CASAKRGDTEAFF.

The CDR3 protein is CSASRDRRPDTYNEQFF. CDR3 DNA sequence: TGCAGTGCCTCCCGGGACAGGAGACCTGATACCTACAATGAGCAGTTCTTC. The V gene is TRBV20-1, the J gene TRBJ2-1; 8 bases map to TRBD1. Germline trimming cut 6 bases from V and 2 bases from J; bases unmatched to any gene: 15. The CDR3 is 17 amino acids. CDR1 and CDR2 from the germline V gene are DFQATT and SNEGSKA (reference sequence).

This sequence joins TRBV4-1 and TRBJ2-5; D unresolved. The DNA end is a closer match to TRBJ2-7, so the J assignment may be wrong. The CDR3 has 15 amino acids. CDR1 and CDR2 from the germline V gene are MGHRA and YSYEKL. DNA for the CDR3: TGCGCCAGCAGCCAAGATAGTAACCTTTTCAACGAGCAGTACTTC. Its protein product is CASSQDSNLFNEQYF.

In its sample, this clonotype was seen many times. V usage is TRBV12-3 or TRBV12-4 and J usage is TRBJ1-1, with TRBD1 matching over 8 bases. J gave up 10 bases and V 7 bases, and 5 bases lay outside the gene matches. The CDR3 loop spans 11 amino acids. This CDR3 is CASNPGTGAFF. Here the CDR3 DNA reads TGTGCCAGCAACCCGGGGACAGGAGCTTTCTTT.

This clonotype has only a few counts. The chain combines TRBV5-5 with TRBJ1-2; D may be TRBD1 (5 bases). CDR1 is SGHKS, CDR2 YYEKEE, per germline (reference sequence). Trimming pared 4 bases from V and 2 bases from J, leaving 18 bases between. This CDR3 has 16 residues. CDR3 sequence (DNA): TGTGCCAGCAGCGGGCCCCGAGACAGTACGAACTATGGCTACACCTTC. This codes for CASSGPRDSTNYGYTF. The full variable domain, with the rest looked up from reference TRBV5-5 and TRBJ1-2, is DAGVTQSPTHLIKTRGQQVTLRCSPISGHKSVSWYQQVLGQGPQFIFQYYEKEERGRGNFPDRFSARQFPNYSSELNVNALLLGDSALYLCASSGPRDSTNYGYTFGSGTRLTVV.

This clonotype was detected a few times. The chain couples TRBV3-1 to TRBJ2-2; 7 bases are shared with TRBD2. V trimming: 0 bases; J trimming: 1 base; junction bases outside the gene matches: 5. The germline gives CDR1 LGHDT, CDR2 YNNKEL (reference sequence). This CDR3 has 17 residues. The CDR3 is CASSQERAGVNTGELFF. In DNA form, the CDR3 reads TGTGCCAGCAGCCAAGAAAGGGCGGGGGTGAACACCGGGGAGCTGTTTTTT.

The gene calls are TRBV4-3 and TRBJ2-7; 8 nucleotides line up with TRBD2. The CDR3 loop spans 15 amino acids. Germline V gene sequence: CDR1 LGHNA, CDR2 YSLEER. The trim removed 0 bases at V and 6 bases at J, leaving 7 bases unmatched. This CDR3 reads CASSQDRGTRSEQYF. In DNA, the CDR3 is TGCGCCAGCAGCCAAGATCGAGGGACTAGATCCGAGCAGTACTTC.

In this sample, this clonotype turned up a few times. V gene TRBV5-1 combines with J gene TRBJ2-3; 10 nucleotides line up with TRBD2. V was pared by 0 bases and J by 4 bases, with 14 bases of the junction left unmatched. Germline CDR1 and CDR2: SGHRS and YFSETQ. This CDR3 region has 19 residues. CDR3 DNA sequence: TGCGCCAGCAGCTTGGGGGTAGCGGGGGGTCAAAGTGGAGCAGATACGCAGTATTTT. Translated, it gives CASSLGVAGGQSGADTQYF.

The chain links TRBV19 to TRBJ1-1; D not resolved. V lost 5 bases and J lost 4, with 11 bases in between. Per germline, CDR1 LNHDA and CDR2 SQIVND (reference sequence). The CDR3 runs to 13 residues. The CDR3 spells CASSSRQPTEAFF. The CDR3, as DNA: TGTGCCAGTAGTTCCCGGCAGCCCACTGAAGCTTTCTTT.

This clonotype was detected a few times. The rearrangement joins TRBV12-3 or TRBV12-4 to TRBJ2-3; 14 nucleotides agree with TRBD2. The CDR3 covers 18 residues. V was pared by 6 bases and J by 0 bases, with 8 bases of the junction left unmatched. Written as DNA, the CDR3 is TGTGCCAGCAGAAGACTAGCGGGGGGGACACTCAGCACAGATACGCAGTATTTT. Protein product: CASRRLAGGTLSTDTQYF.

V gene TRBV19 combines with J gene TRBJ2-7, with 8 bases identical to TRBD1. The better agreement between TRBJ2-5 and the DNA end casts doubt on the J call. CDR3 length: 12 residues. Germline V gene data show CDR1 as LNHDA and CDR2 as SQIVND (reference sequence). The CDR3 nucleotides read TGTGCCAGCGGACAGGGAGCAGAGACCCAGTACTTC. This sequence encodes CASGQGAETQYF.

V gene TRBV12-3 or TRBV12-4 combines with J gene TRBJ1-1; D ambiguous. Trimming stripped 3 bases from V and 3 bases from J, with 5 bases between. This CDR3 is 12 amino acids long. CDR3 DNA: TGTGCCAGCAGTTTGTTATACACTGAAGCTTTCTTT. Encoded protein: CASSLLYTEAFF.

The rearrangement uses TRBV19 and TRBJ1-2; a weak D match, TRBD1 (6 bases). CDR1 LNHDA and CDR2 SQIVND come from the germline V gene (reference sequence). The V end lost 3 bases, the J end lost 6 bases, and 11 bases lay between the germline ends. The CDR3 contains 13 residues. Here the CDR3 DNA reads TGTGCCAGTAGTATTGCCAGGGGCGATGGCTACACCTTC. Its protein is CASSIARGDGYTF. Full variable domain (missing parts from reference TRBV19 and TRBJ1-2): DGGITQSPKYLFRKEGQNVTLSCEQNLNHDAMYWYRQDPGQGLRLIYYSQIVNDFQKGDIAEGYSVSREKKESFPLTVTSAQKNPTAFYLCASSIARGDGYTFGSGTRLTVV.

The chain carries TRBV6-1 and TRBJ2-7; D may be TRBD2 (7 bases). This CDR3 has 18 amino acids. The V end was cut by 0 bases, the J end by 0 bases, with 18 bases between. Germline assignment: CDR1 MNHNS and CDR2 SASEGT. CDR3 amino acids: CASSEAGGAGRSSYEQYF. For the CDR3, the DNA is TGTGCCAGCAGTGAAGCGGGGGGGGCGGGGCGAAGCTCCTACGAGCAGTACTTC.

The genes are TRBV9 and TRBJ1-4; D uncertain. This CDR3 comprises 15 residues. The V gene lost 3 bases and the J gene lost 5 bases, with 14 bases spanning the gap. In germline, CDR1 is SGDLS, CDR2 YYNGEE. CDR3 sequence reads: CASSGTTTRNEKLFF. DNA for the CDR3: TGTGCCAGCAGCGGAACGACGACTCGGAATGAAAAACTGTTTTTT.

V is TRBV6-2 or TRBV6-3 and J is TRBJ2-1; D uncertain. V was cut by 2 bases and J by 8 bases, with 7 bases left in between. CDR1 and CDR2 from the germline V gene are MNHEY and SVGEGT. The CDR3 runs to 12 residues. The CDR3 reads CASSYPGYEQFF. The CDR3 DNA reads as TGTGCCAGCAGTTACCCGGGCTATGAGCAGTTCTTC.

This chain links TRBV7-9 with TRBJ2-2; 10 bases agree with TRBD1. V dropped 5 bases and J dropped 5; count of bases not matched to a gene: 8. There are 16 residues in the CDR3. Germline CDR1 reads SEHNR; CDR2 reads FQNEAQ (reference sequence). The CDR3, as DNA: TGTGCCAGCAGCCAGGGACAGGGGCGTCGGACCGGGGAGCTGTTTTTT. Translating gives CASSQGQGRRTGELFF.

CDR3 residues: CASSQDRRTGNQPQHF. The CDR3 DNA sequence: TGTGCCAGCAGCCAAGATAGGAGGACAGGGAATCAGCCCCAGCATTTT. V gene TRBV3-1 combines with J gene TRBJ1-5, with TRBD1 matching 8 bases. This CDR3 is 16 amino acids long. Germline V gene data show CDR1 as LGHDT and CDR2 as YNNKEL (reference sequence). Losses at the gene ends were 0 bases for V and 4 bases for J; bases not matched to a gene: 5.

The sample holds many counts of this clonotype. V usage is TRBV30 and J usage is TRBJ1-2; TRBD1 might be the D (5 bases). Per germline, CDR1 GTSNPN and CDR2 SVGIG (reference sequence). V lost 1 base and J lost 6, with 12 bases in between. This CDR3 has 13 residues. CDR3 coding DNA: TGTGCCTGGAGTGCGACAGAATCCGATGGCTACACCTTC. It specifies CAWSATESDGYTF.